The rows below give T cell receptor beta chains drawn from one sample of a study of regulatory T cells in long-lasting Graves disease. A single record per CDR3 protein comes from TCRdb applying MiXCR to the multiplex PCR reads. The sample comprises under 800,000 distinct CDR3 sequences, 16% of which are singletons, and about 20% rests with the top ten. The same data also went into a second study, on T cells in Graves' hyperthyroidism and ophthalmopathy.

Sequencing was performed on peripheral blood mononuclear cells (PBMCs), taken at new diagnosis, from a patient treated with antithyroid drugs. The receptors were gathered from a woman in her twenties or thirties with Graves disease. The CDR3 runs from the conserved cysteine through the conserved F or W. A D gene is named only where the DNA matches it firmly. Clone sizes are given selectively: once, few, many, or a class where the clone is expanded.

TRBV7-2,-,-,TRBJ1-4,TGTGCCAGCGCGGGTGATTACCCTGGGCCTAATGAAAAACTGTTTTTT,CASAGDYPGPNEKLFF
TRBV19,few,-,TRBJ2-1,TGTGCCAGTACCTCGGACCCTGACGGCCCTGAGCAGTTCTTC,CASTSDPDGPEQFF
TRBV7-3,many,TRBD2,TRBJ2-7,TGTGCCAGCAGCTTAACGGGAGGGACCCACGAGCAGTACTTC,CASSLTGGTHEQYF
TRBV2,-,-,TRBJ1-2,TGTGCCAGCAGTGCGAATCTTAACTATGGCTACACCTTC,CASSANLNYGYTF
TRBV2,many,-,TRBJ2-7,TGTGCCAGCCAGGGGGGGACCTTGGTCTACGAGCAGTACTTC,CASQGGTLVYEQYF
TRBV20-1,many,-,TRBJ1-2,TGCAGTGCTAGTTCCGAGATTGGCTACACCTTC,CSASSEIGYTF
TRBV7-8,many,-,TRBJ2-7,TGTGCCAGCAGCCAACTAACGGGGATCGGGTACGAGCAGTACTTC,CASSQLTGIGYEQYF
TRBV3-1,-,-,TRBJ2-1,TGTGCCAGCAGCCAAGATCCCAGCGCCTACAATGAGCAGTTCTTC,CASSQDPSAYNEQFF
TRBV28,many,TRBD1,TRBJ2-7,TGTGCCAGCAGACCCCCCGGGACAGGGACCTACGAGCAGTACTTC,CASRPPGTGTYEQYF
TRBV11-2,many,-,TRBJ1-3,TGTGCCAGCGGGAGCGCTGGAAACACCATATATTTT,CASGSAGNTIYF
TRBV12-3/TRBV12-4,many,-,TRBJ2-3,TGTGCCAGCGGGTACGGGTCTGCGGATACGCAGTATTTT,CASGYGSADTQYF
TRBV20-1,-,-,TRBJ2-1,TGCAGTGCTCCCGAAGCAGGGGCTAGAGCTTCCTACAATGAGCAGTTCTTC,CSAPEAGARASYNEQFF
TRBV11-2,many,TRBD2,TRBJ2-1,TGTGCCAGCAGCTTATTCTTTGGGAGCCCTGGGACTAGCAATCACAATGAGCAGTTCTTC,CASSLFFGSPGTSNHNEQFF
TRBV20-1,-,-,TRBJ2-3,TGCAGTGCTAGAGCCGACATCGTATATACGCAGTATTTT,CSARADIVYTQYF
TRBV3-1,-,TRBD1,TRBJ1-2,TGTGCCAGCAGCCAAGATGGTAGGGGGCGCTTAGCTAACTATGGCTACACCTTC,CASSQDGRGRLANYGYTF
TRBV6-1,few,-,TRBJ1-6,TGTGCCAGCAGGGGGGACAAAGCTAATAATTCACCCCTCCACTTT,CASRGDKANNSPLHF
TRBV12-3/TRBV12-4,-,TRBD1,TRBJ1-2,TGTGCCAGCAGTCAGAGGACCTTCGACAGGGAACTATCCTATGGCTACACCTTC,CASSQRTFDRELSYGYTF
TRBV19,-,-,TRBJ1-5,TGTGCCAGCGGCGGTACAGGTCGAAATCAGCCCCAGCATTTT,CASGGTGRNQPQHF
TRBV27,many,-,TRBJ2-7,TGTGCCAGCCAGGGCGGAACAATCGGCGAGCAGTACTTC,CASQGGTIGEQYF
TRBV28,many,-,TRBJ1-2,TGTGCGGTTCCCACTAAGACATATGGCTACACCTTC,CAVPTKTYGYTF
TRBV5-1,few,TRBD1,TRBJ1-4,TGCGCCAGCAGCCCGGAGGGGGCGGTTAATGAAAAACTGTTTTTT,CASSPEGAVNEKLFF
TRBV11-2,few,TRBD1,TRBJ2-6,TGTGCCAGCAGAAGACCGGGACAGGGGTCTTCTGGGGCCAACGTCCTGACTTTC,CASRRPGQGSSGANVLTF